These 26 T cell receptor beta chains share one sample of origin, sequenced in a study of Tregs in tolerant kidney transplant recipients. Their specific antigens are unknown. Only in-frame clones appear in the TCRdb table, and some are missing; sequencing was by immunoSEQ multiplex PCR. The repertoire holds about 15,000 clones, around 53% seen once, with over 3% in the top ten. Recipient PBMCs carried a CFSE label and met irradiated graft donor PBMCs for five to seven days before FACS sorting. The sequenced sample was CD4+ T cells from blood cultured with allogeneic cells, obtained before the transplant. All receptors derive from a human patient who received a combined kidney and bone marrow transplant.

The chain is built from TRBV25-1 and TRBJ2-3; D perhaps matches TRBD1 (7 bases). This CDR3 is built from 14 residues. Germline CDR1 is MGHDK and CDR2 is SYGVNS. V lost 6 bases and J 2 bases, leaving 12 bases between the germline ends. CDR3 protein: CASRDRDFTDTQYF. CDR3 DNA: TGTGCCAGCAGAGACAGGGACTTCACAGATACGCAGTATTTT.

V and J are TRBV27 and TRBJ1-2, with D unresolved. V was shortened by 3 bases and J by 3 bases, with 8 bases between the two germline ends. Germline lookup yields CDR1 MNHEY and CDR2 SMNVEV (reference sequence). There are 13 residues in the CDR3. CDR3 bases: TGTGCCAGCAGTTTCTCTTCTCACTATGGCTACACCTTC. Encoded protein: CASSFSSHYGYTF.

This clone is medium-sized by share. The chain recombines TRBV7-2 with TRBJ1-5; tentatively, D is TRBD1 (6 bases). Germline V gene lookup returns CDR1 SGHTA and CDR2 FQGNSA. Trimming pared 7 bases from V and 3 bases from J, leaving 16 bases between. The CDR3 has 15 amino acids. CDR3 loop: CASTLGGGFNQPQHF. The CDR3 bases are TGTGCCAGCACCCTAGGGGGGGGTTTCAATCAGCCCCAGCATTTT.

This clone was counted between two and nine times. The chain combines TRBV4-2 with TRBJ2-7; D is possibly TRBD1 (6 bases). Germline CDR1 is LGHNA and CDR2 is YNFKEQ. The CDR3 spans 14 residues. V lost 5 bases to trimming and J lost 3 bases, with 14 bases between them. The CDR3 coding sequence is TGTGCCAGCAGCTTCACTCGAGGGGGCTACGAGCAGTACTTC. Its protein is CASSFTRGGYEQYF.

This chain connects TRBV5-1 to TRBJ1-2; D is undetermined. V gave up 0 bases and J gave up 2 bases, with 11 bases separating them. Germline loops: CDR1 SGHRS, CDR2 YFSETQ. This CDR3 is built from 15 residues. CDR3 in DNA: TGCGCCAGCAGCTTGGGACTACGGAGAAACTATGGCTACACCTTC. This gives the protein CASSLGLRRNYGYTF.

This clone was counted a few times. The rearrangement joins TRBV19 to TRBJ1-2, with D uncertain. V lost 5 bases to trimming and J lost 2 bases, with 6 bases between them. The germline gives CDR1 LNHDA, CDR2 SQIVND (reference sequence). The length of the CDR3 is 12 residues. The CDR3 region has the DNA TGTGCCAGTAGTGGGCCCAACTATGGCTACACCTTC. This sequence encodes CASSGPNYGYTF.

This clone is classed as large (0.1 to 1%). The CDR3, as DNA: TGTGCCAGCCTCCCGAAGCGCGACACCGGGGAGCTGTTTTTT. Translated, it gives CASLPKRDTGELFF. The chain has TRBV6-6 and TRBJ2-2; no clear D. Germline assignment: CDR1 MNHNY and CDR2 SVGAGI (reference sequence). CDR3 length equals 14 residues. V shed 8 bases and J shed 3 bases, with 13 bases lying between them.

The chain is built from TRBV7-9 and TRBJ1-3, with D hard to call. This CDR3 is 14 amino acids long. CDR1 and CDR2 from the germline V gene are SEHNR and FQNEAQ (reference sequence). V lost 3 bases to trimming and J lost 6 bases, with 12 bases between them. The CDR3 sequence: CASSFGYGENTIYF. The DNA for the CDR3 is TGTGCCAGCAGCTTCGGGTATGGTGAAAACACCATATATTTT.

The gene calls are TRBV5-1 and TRBJ2-2; D is unresolved. V gave up 7 bases and J gave up 2 bases, with 12 bases separating them. Germline CDR1 is SGHRS and CDR2 is YFSETQ. This CDR3 is built from 14 residues. The CDR3 DNA follows: TGCGCCAGCTCGACGGGTCACAACACCGGGGAGCTGTTTTTT. As protein: CASSTGHNTGELFF.

The rearrangement uses TRBV7-9 and TRBJ1-6; 7 nucleotides agree with TRBD1. J gave up 8 bases and V 5 bases, and 9 bases lay outside the gene matches. The V gene's germline CDR1 is SEHNR and CDR2 FQNEAQ (reference sequence). This CDR3 is built from 15 residues. CDR3 residues: CASSPTGPGDSPLHF. For the CDR3, the DNA is TGTGCCAGCAGCCCGACAGGGCCTGGTGATTCACCCCTCCACTTT.

The gene calls are TRBV7-8 and TRBJ2-5; D is possibly TRBD2 (6 bases). The V gene's germline CDR1 is SGHVS and CDR2 FQNEAQ. CDR3 length: 14 amino acids. The germline V and J ends were trimmed by 4 bases and 3 bases, with 12 bases remaining between them. The CDR3 sequence is CASSSPGTEETQYF. In DNA form, the CDR3 reads TGTGCCAGCAGCTCCCCCGGGACTGAAGAGACCCAGTACTTC.

This clone was seen a few times. The chain joins TRBV11-3 to TRBJ1-3; D is perhaps TRBD1 (6 bases). Per germline, CDR1 SGHNT and CDR2 YENEEA. The CDR3 has 16 residues. Trimming stripped 3 bases from V and 0 bases from J, with 12 bases between. The CDR3 DNA is TGTGCCAGCAGCTTTGTTGCGACAGGCTCTGGAAACACCATATATTTT. Its protein is CASSFVATGSGNTIYF.

This clone was counted a few times. This chain uses TRBV19 with TRBJ1-1; 11 bases are a match to TRBD1. Germline CDR1 LNHDA, CDR2 SQIVND (reference sequence). V lost 4 bases and J lost 5; bases outside the gene matches: 3. The CDR3 totals 14 residues. CDR3 loop: CASSTGQGVTEAFF. The CDR3 DNA is TGTGCCAGTAGTACGGGACAGGGGGTAACTGAAGCTTTCTTT.

The rearrangement uses TRBV7-9 and TRBJ2-1, with 7 bases fitting TRBD1. The CDR3 spans 16 residues. Germline CDR1 SEHNR, CDR2 FQNEAQ (reference sequence). J gave up 2 bases and V 5 bases, and 9 bases lay outside the gene matches. CDR3 nucleotide sequence: TGTGCCAGCAGCCCGAAGGGGGCCGTCGCCTACAATGAGCAGTTCTTC. Translated: CASSPKGAVAYNEQFF. Looking up the rest from reference TRBV7-9 and TRBJ2-1 gives the full variable domain: DTGVSQNPRHKITKRGQNVTFRCDPISEHNRLYWYRQTLGQGPEFLTYFQNEAQLEKSRLLSDRFSAERPKGSFSTLEIQRTEQGDSAMYLCASSPKGAVAYNEQFFGPGTRLTVL.

This chain links TRBV4-1 with TRBJ2-5; 10 bases line up with TRBD2. Germline loops: CDR1 MGHRA, CDR2 YSYEKL. V gave up 2 bases and J gave up 2 bases; unmatched junction bases: 8. The CDR3 totals 17 residues. This CDR3 reads CASSQTQAGGLQETQYF. CDR3 coding DNA: TGCGCCAGCAGCCAAACGCAAGCGGGGGGGCTTCAAGAGACCCAGTACTTC.

V gene TRBV6-1 combines with J gene TRBJ2-7; weak D call: TRBD1 (6 bases). This CDR3 has 14 amino acids. In germline, CDR1 is MNHNS, CDR2 SASEGT. The V end lost 7 bases, the J end lost 2 bases, and 15 bases lay between the germline ends. The CDR3 sequence is CASNVRGTAYEQYF. The CDR3 coding sequence is TGTGCCAGCAATGTAAGGGGGACGGCCTACGAGCAGTACTTC.

The chain combines TRBV19 with TRBJ1-2; 7 bases match TRBD1. V shed 4 bases, J shed 8 bases, and the junction held 7 bases outside the gene matches. The CDR3 spans 13 residues. The V gene's germline CDR1 is LNHDA and CDR2 SQIVND (reference sequence). CDR3 protein: CASSRRQGYGYTF. The CDR3 DNA sequence: TGTGCCAGTAGTAGGAGACAGGGATACGGCTACACCTTC. The variable domain in full, completed from reference TRBV19 and TRBJ1-2, reads DGGITQSPKYLFRKEGQNVTLSCEQNLNHDAMYWYRQDPGQGLRLIYYSQIVNDFQKGDIAEGYSVSREKKESFPLTVTSAQKNPTAFYLCASSRRQGYGYTFGSGTRLTVV.

The V gene is TRBV5-1, the J gene TRBJ1-2, with D perhaps TRBD1 (6 bases). Trimming cost V 2 bases and J 6 bases, with 11 bases left between them. This CDR3 contains 13 residues. Germline CDR1 and CDR2: SGHRS and YFSETQ. The CDR3 DNA reads TGCGCCAGCAGCTTCGGGGGGCAGAATGGCTACACCTTC. Its protein product is CASSFGGQNGYTF.

V gene TRBV5-1 combines with J gene TRBJ2-3; the match to TRBD2 covers 15 bases. Looked up from germline, CDR1 is SGHRS and CDR2 is YFSETQ. The trim removed 4 bases at V and 4 bases at J, leaving 4 bases unmatched. The CDR3 loop spans 16 amino acids. The chain's CDR3 is CASSPGTSGGSDTQYF. CDR3 nucleotide sequence: TGCGCCAGCAGCCCCGGGACTAGCGGGGGGTCAGATACGCAGTATTTT.

This clone ranks as medium-sized. The rearrangement joins TRBV7-2 to TRBJ2-1, with a tentative D call TRBD2 (7 bases). CDR1 and CDR2 from the germline V gene are SGHTA and FQGNSA. The CDR3 is 15 amino acids. The V end lost 0 bases, the J end lost 7 bases, and 13 bases lay between the germline ends. CDR3 amino acids: CASSLAGGPSNEQFF. Written as DNA, the CDR3 is TGTGCCAGCAGCTTAGCGGGGGGGCCGAGTAATGAGCAGTTCTTC.

This chain links TRBV25-1 with TRBJ1-2; D ambiguous. The ends were cut back, 0 bases at V and 5 bases at J, with 7 bases in the middle. The CDR3 is 13 residues long. The germline V gene has CDR1 MGHDK and CDR2 SYGVNS. CDR3 bases: TGTGCCAGCAGTGAATACACTGATTATGGCTACACCTTC. Its protein product is CASSEYTDYGYTF.

The chain has TRBV30 and TRBJ1-4, with D perhaps matching TRBD1 (5 bases). The CDR3 is 14 residues long. Germline CDR1 and CDR2: GTSNPN and SVGIG (reference sequence). V was pared by 0 bases and J by 7 bases, with 12 bases between. CDR3 amino acids: CAWSVPREGEKLFF. CDR3 DNA: TGTGCCTGGAGTGTTCCCAGGGAGGGTGAAAAACTGTTTTTT. Variable domain in full (rest from reference TRBV30 and TRBJ1-4): SQTIHQWPATLVQPVGSPLSLECTVEGTSNPNLYWYRQAAGRGLQLLFYSVGIGQISSEVPQNLSASRPQDRQFILSSKKLLLSDSGFYLCAWSVPREGEKLFFGSGTQLSVL.

The chain is built from TRBV5-1 and TRBJ1-4, with a weak D call TRBD1 (5 bases). With 2 bases removed from V and 3 bases from J, the gap between germline ends came to 11 bases. Germline CDR1 and CDR2: SGHRS and YFSETQ. The CDR3 length is 15 residues. CDR3: CASSFAGLANEKLFF. DNA of the CDR3: TGCGCCAGCAGCTTTGCGGGGCTGGCTAATGAAAAACTGTTTTTT.

This sequence joins TRBV7-2 and TRBJ2-5; D possibly corresponds to TRBD1 (6 bases). The DNA end lines up better with TRBJ2-7; the J call may be wrong. This CDR3 is 14 amino acids long. CDR1 SGHTA and CDR2 FQGNSA come from the germline V gene. The CDR3 loop is CASSLEGRGHEQYF. The CDR3 DNA reads as TGTGCCAGCAGCTTAGAAGGCAGGGGACACGAGCAGTACTTC.

CDR3 protein: CASSQDDFTGVYEQYF. In DNA, the CDR3 is TGCGCCAGCAGCCAAGATGATTTCACAGGGGTGTACGAGCAGTACTTC. The J gene is TRBJ2-7, the V gene TRBV4-3; TRBD1 matches at 7 bases. The CDR3 is 16 amino acids. V gave up 0 bases and J gave up 4 bases; unmatched junction bases: 9. Germline CDR1 reads LGHNA; CDR2 reads YSLEER.

In its sample, this clone was seen a few times. V usage is TRBV30 and J usage is TRBJ1-1; weak D call: TRBD1 (6 bases). This CDR3 is built from 15 residues. From germline, CDR1 is GTSNPN and CDR2 SVGIG (reference sequence). V lost 2 bases and J lost 2, with 15 bases in between. The DNA for the CDR3 is TGTGCCTGGAGTCCCCTGACAGGTTTCAACACTGAAGCTTTCTTT. Translated: CAWSPLTGFNTEAFF.